These 16 T cell receptor beta chains originate from one sample sequenced in a study of T cell repertoires in cytomegalovirus infection (dated by TCRdb to the late 2010s). For sequencing, an Illumina HiSeq 1500 was employed. The public reads were quality trimmed at Q25 with fastp and then assembled into clones with MiXCR by TCRdb, keeping productive beta chains. Under each unique CDR3 protein, matching rows form one entry showing the most common genes and DNA. This sample is represented by fewer than 200,000 distinct CDR3 sequences; over 13% of them were singletons. More than 20% of the sample is in the top ten clones. The sample consisted of PBMCs. These receptors came from a human donor in good health (CMV status not recorded). Some clones in this sample may be carry-over from other donors' samples.

In this sample, this clonotype turned up many times. V is TRBV28 and J is TRBJ1-3, with TRBD1 matching over 7 bases. The CDR3 runs 20 residues. Trimming took 4 bases from V and 4 from J; bases not matched to a gene: 22. Germline V gene sequence: CDR1 MDHEN, CDR2 SYDVKM. The CDR3 reads CASSSSQYRGLAMRGNTIYF. The CDR3 region has the DNA TGTGCCAGCAGTTCATCTCAATACAGGGGCCTCGCCATGAGGGGAAACACCATATATTTT.

This clonotype came up many times. This chain connects TRBV7-2 to TRBJ2-3, with 9 bases lining up with TRBD2. Trimming cost V 5 bases and J 3 bases; bases outside gene matches: 12. CDR1 and CDR2 from the germline V gene are SGHTA and FQGNSA. The CDR3 length is 17 residues. The CDR3 DNA reads TGTGCCAGCAGCCGAATAGTGGGGGCGGGAGGGACAGATACGCAGTATTTT. Translation gives CASSRIVGAGGTDTQYF.

This clonotype has more than one count but fewer than ten. This clone may be a read error of a much larger clone one base away. The rearrangement joins TRBV7-2 to TRBJ2-5; 7 nucleotides line up with TRBD2. CDR1 and CDR2 (germline): SGHTA, FQGNSA. This CDR3 contains 15 residues. DNA of the CDR3: TGTGCCAGCAGCTTAGAGCGGGGATGGTTGGAGACCCGGTACTTC. This sequence encodes CASSLERGWLETRYF.

This clonotype was observed a few times. The CDR3 sequence: CASTLGDTQYF. DNA for the CDR3: TGTGCCAGCACCCTAGGAGATACGCAGTATTTT. The chain has TRBV7-2 and TRBJ2-3; D is ambiguous. CDR3 length: 11 residues. Germline CDR1 reads SGHTA; CDR2 reads FQGNSA. The V gene lost 7 bases and the J gene lost 5 bases, with 7 bases spanning the gap.

In its sample, this clonotype was seen a few times. The V call is TRBV4-2, the J call TRBJ1-1; D unclear. V lost 1 base and J 4 bases, leaving 4 bases between the germline ends. The CDR3 spans 12 residues. Germline CDR1 is LGHNA and CDR2 is YNFKEQ. CDR3 loop: CASSQVGTEAFF. CDR3 sequence (DNA): TGTGCCAGCAGCCAAGTGGGCACTGAAGCTTTCTTT.

This clonotype was observed many times. The V gene is TRBV11-2, the J gene TRBJ2-2, with TRBD2 matching over 11 bases. After removal of 4 bases from V and 5 bases from J, the junction contained 9 bases not matched to a gene. The CDR3 extends over 17 amino acids. Germline CDR1 and CDR2: SGHAT and FQNNGV. CDR3: CASSSLAGGRKTGELFF. CDR3 coding DNA: TGTGCCAGCAGCTCGCTAGCGGGAGGCCGGAAGACCGGGGAGCTGTTTTTT.

This clonotype appeared a few times. This sequence joins TRBV5-6 and TRBJ2-6; 8 bases map to TRBD1. V trimming: 4 bases; J trimming: 3 bases; junction bases outside the gene matches: 15. This CDR3 has 19 amino acids. Germline CDR1 and CDR2: SGHDT and YYEEEE. CDR3 sequence (DNA): TGTGCCAGCAGCGCGGACAGGGTCTTGTTACCCGATGGGGCCAACGTCCTGACTTTC. The encoded protein is CASSADRVLLPDGANVLTF. The variable domain in full, with the rest retrieved from reference TRBV5-6 and TRBJ2-6, is DAGVTQSPTHLIKTRGQQVTLRCSPKSGHDTVSWYQQALGQGPQFIFQYYEEEERQRGNFPDRFSGHQFPNYSSELNVNALLLGDSALYLCASSADRVLLPDGANVLTFGAGSRLTVL.

The chain uses TRBV5-6 and TRBJ1-1, with TRBD1 matching over 8 bases. The CDR3 has 15 residues. The germline V gene encodes CDR1 SGHDT and CDR2 YYEEEE. The J segment lost 5 bases and the V segment lost 3 bases, leaving 9 bases of the junction unmatched. The CDR3: CASSYPTGDTTEAFF. For the CDR3, the DNA is TGTGCCAGCAGCTACCCGACAGGGGATACGACTGAAGCTTTCTTT.

This clonotype was seen ten or more times. V gene TRBV7-9 combines with J gene TRBJ2-7, with D maybe TRBD2 (5 bases). The CDR3 spans 14 residues. Trimming shortened V by 2 bases and J by 5 bases, and 13 bases separated the two germline ends. Germline V gene data show CDR1 as SEHNR and CDR2 as FQNEAQ (reference sequence). The CDR3 here is CASSLSLGVHEQYF. The CDR3 DNA is TGTGCCAGCAGCTTATCCCTCGGGGTGCACGAGCAGTACTTC.

This clonotype came up many times. This chain uses TRBV7-9 with TRBJ2-6; the D is unclear. The CDR3 totals 16 residues. The ends were cut back, 5 bases at V and 0 bases at J, with 11 bases in the middle. Germline CDR1 reads SEHNR; CDR2 reads FQNEAQ (reference sequence). The CDR3 protein is CASSPPGHSGANVLTF. The CDR3 DNA reads as TGTGCCAGCAGCCCGCCTGGGCACTCTGGGGCCAACGTCCTGACTTTC.

The V call is TRBV29-1, the J call TRBJ2-2, with 10 bases that match TRBD1. Trimming removed 5 bases from V and 5 bases from J; junction bases left unmatched: 2. The germline V gene has CDR1 SQVTM and CDR2 ANQGSEA. The CDR3 is 13 residues long. CDR3 protein: CSVRTGGTGELFF. CDR3 bases: TGCAGCGTTCGGACAGGGGGTACCGGGGAGCTGTTTTTT.

The chain recombines TRBV20-1 with TRBJ2-5, with 9 bases matching TRBD1. The CDR3 spans 15 residues. V dropped 0 bases and J dropped 4; count of bases not matched to a gene: 6. Germline loops: CDR1 DFQATT, CDR2 SNEGSKA (reference sequence). The CDR3 reads CSARDPKTGGETQYF. The CDR3 nucleotides are TGCAGTGCTAGAGATCCGAAGACAGGGGGAGAGACCCAGTACTTC.

This clonotype was counted ten times or more. The gene calls are TRBV7-2 and TRBJ2-1, with D tentatively TRBD1 or TRBD2 (5 bases each). Germline lookup yields CDR1 SGHTA and CDR2 FQGNSA. This CDR3 comprises 16 residues. Trimming cost V 1 base and J 8 bases, with 18 bases left between them. CDR3 coding DNA: TGTGCCAGCAGCTTAGTGGTGGGGGTGGCCAGGGATGAGCAGTTCTTC. This codes for CASSLVVGVARDEQFF.

There are many counts of this clonotype. The chain couples TRBV7-2 to TRBJ1-1; D is unresolved. The CDR3 is made up of 15 amino acids. Germline V lookup: CDR1 SGHTA, CDR2 FQGNSA. V was shortened by 5 bases and J by 2 bases, with 15 bases between the two germline ends. This CDR3 is CASSAHVGVNTEAFF. CDR3 nucleotides: TGTGCCAGCAGCGCACACGTAGGAGTAAACACTGAAGCTTTCTTT.

This clonotype appeared many times. J is TRBJ1-3 and V is TRBV7-2; a weak D match, TRBD1 (6 bases). The CDR3 runs 14 residues. Germline V gives CDR1 SGHTA, CDR2 FQGNSA. V was shortened by 5 bases and J by 5 bases, with 13 bases between the two germline ends. The CDR3 region is CASSAGQRRNTIYF. The CDR3 DNA reads TGTGCCAGCAGCGCCGGACAGAGGAGAAACACCATATATTTT.

This clonotype occurred many times. The CDR3 region is CASSLALGTGTYEQYF. CDR3 DNA: TGTGCCAGCAGCTTAGCGCTCGGGACAGGGACCTACGAGCAGTACTTC. The genes are TRBV7-2 and TRBJ2-7; 9 bases line up with TRBD1. Germline-derived CDR1 and CDR2 are SGHTA and FQGNSA. Losses at the gene ends were 0 bases for V and 2 bases for J; bases not matched to a gene: 5. The CDR3 length is 16 residues.